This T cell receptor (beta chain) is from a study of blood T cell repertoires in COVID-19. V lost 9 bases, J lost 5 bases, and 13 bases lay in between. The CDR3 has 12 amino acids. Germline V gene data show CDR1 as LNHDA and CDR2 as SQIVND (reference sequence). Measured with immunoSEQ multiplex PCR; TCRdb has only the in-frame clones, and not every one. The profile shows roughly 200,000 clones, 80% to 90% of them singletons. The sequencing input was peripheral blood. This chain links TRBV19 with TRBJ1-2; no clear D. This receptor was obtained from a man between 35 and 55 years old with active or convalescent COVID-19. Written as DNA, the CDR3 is TGTGCCAGCTGGACGGGGAGATATGGCTACACCTTC. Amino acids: CASWTGRYGYTF.